Listed below are T cell receptor beta chains from one sample, sequenced in a study of T-cell reconstitution after alpha-beta-depleted transplantation in children. Using its own MiXCR run on the PCR reads, TCRdb lists one record per CDR3 protein. The profile shows hundreds of thousands of distinct CDR3 sequences, roughly a tenth of them singletons. The sample was PBMCs, taken before TCRalphabeta/CD19-depleted stem cell transplant. These receptor sequences come from a child under two years old with acute myeloid leukemia, due to receive a stem cell transplant. Both conserved end residues are part of each CDR3. Fields, in order: V gene, J gene, CDR3 protein.

>TRBV7-2|TRBJ2-4
CASSPWTSGSTGNIQYF
>TRBV3-1|TRBJ2-3
CASSPSGQGLTDTQYF
>TRBV11-3|TRBJ2-5
CASSFNLISKETQYF
>TRBV18|TRBJ2-4
CASSPPGGGAKNIQYF
>TRBV29-1|TRBJ1-1
CSGLRTGNTEAFF
>TRBV20-1|TRBJ1-6
CSARVRGRQGGNSPLHF
>TRBV19|TRBJ1-2
CASSIEGGDGYTF
>TRBV7-2|TRBJ2-6
CASSFDLSGANVLTF
>TRBV12-3/TRBV12-4|TRBJ2-7
CASSFPSEYEQYF
>TRBV11-3|TRBJ2-2
CASSLRGSTGELFF
>TRBV7-2|TRBJ2-7
CASSFTGGSPFEQYF
>TRBV28|TRBJ2-7
CASSSGRPHQQYF
>TRBV12-3/TRBV12-4|TRBJ1-1
CASSLPRGQAFF
>TRBV11-3|TRBJ2-1
CASSLVTEQFF
>TRBV3-1|TRBJ2-2
CASSQARDRNTGELFF
>TRBV12-3/TRBV12-4|TRBJ1-2
CASGGRVSGGYTF
>TRBV12-3/TRBV12-4|TRBJ2-7
CASSLASTYEQYF